A selection of T cell receptor beta chains follows, all from one sample in a study of T cells after somatic rescue of genetic block. Produced via immunoSEQ multiplex PCR; TCRdb's table is partial and in-frame only. The sample gives some 10,000 clones, about 81% of which show up once; roughly 8.5% is in the top ten. The material sequenced was peripheral blood mononuclear cells (PBMCs). The receptors stem from a boy younger than 18. CDR3s include the opening cysteine and the closing phenylalanine or tryptophan. D genes are given only for firm matches. The listing skips clone size in some rows; elsewhere it reads once, few, many or a size class.

abundance | d_gene | j_gene | v_gene | CDR3aa | CDR3nt
medium-sized | . | TRBJ2-7 | TRBV9 | CASSVTPGHSYEQYF | TGTGCCAGCAGCGTTACGCCGGGACACTCCTACGAGCAGTACTTC
. | TRBD2 | TRBJ2-1 | TRBV5-1 | CASSLGTSGRAANNEQFF | TGCGCCAGCAGCTTAGGGACTAGCGGGAGGGCCGCAAACAATGAGCAGTTCTTC
. | . | TRBJ2-3 | TRBV5-1 | CASSLEPASTDTQYF | TGCGCCAGCAGCTTGGAGCCCGCAAGCACAGATACGCAGTATTTT
once | . | TRBJ1-2 | TRBV9 | CASSVGAEPYGYTF | TGTGCCAGCAGCGTAGGGGCGGAGCCCTATGGCTACACCTTC
. | . | TRBJ1-6 | TRBV4-1 | CASSTRAPDSPLHF | TGCGCCAGCAGCACCAGGGCGCCGGATTCACCCCTCCACTTT
. | . | TRBJ2-5 | TRBV5-1 | CASSYQGQETQYF | TGCGCCAGCAGCTACCAGGGTCAAGAGACCCAGTACTTC
. | TRBD2 | TRBJ2-1 | TRBV11-1 | CASSSGAGPGYNEQFF | TGTGCCAGCAGCTCGGGAGCGGGGCCTGGCTACAATGAGCAGTTCTTC
. | . | TRBJ2-2 | TRBV29-1 | CSVGNGELFF | TGCAGCGTTGGGAACGGGGAGCTGTTTTTT
. | TRBD2 | TRBJ2-3 | TRBV7-2 | CASSLEPSGASTDTQYF | TGTGCCAGCAGCTTAGAGCCTAGCGGGGCTAGCACAGATACGCAGTATTTT
once | TRBD1 | TRBJ1-2 | TRBV27 | CASSPGQGFYGYTF | TGTGCCAGCAGTCCAGGACAGGGATTCTATGGCTACACCTTC
. | . | TRBJ2-1 | TRBV5-1 | CASSFRPSRTYNEQFF | TGCGCCAGCAGCTTCCGCCCTAGCAGGACTTACAATGAGCAGTTCTTC
few | . | TRBJ1-1 | TRBV10-3 | CAISKTTNTEAFF | TGTGCCATCAGTAAGACGACCAACACTGAAGCTTTCTTT
. | TRBD1 | TRBJ2-7 | TRBV2 | CASAKDRGSSYEQYF | TGTGCCAGCGCTAAGGACAGGGGAAGCTCCTACGAGCAGTACTTC
once | . | TRBJ1-2 | TRBV28 | CASSQGGGNYGYTF | TGTGCCAGCAGCCAAGGGGGGGGTAACTATGGCTACACCTTC
. | . | TRBJ2-5 | TRBV20-1 | CSAKGEETQYF | TGCAGTGCTAAAGGAGAGGAGACCCAGTACTTC
. | . | TRBJ2-7 | TRBV2 | CASTISYPFYEQYF | TGTGCCAGCACGATCAGTTACCCCTTCTACGAGCAGTACTTC
. | . | TRBJ2-7 | TRBV4-3 | CASSQEEGTYEQYF | TGCGCCAGCAGCCAAGAGGAGGGAACCTACGAGCAGTACTTC
. | . | TRBJ2-7 | TRBV15 | CATSRSGPEDF | TGTGCCACCAGCAGGAGCGGGCCCGAGGACTTC
. | TRBD1 | TRBJ1-1 | TRBV12-5 | CASGLEDRAFF | TGTGCTAGTGGTTTGGAGGACAGGGCTTTCTTT
. | . | TRBJ1-2 | TRBV7-2 | CASSVNRPGGYTF | TGTGCCAGCAGCGTCAACAGGCCTGGTGGCTACACCTTC
. | . | TRBJ2-7 | TRBV7-2 | CASSFLEDWRNLNEQYF | TGTGCCAGCAGCTTTCTGGAGGACTGGAGGAATCTCAACGAGCAGTACTTC
. | . | TRBJ2-1 | TRBV15 | CATSRDGAEFF | TGTGCCACCAGCAGAGATGGCGCGGAGTTCTTC
. | . | TRBJ2-7 | TRBV6-5 | CASTPWAGSHEQYF | TGTGCCAGCACCCCGTGGGCAGGGAGCCACGAGCAGTACTTC
. | TRBD2 | TRBJ2-2 | TRBV6-5 | CASSGSGGAAGELFF | TGTGCCAGCAGTGGGAGCGGGGGGGCGGCCGGGGAGCTGTTTTTT
. | . | TRBJ1-1 | TRBV4-1 | CASSQGSIPPGSTEAFF | TGCGCCAGCAGCCAAGGATCAATACCGCCGGGAAGTACTGAAGCTTTCTTT
few | . | TRBJ2-2 | TRBV4-3 | CASSQDTANTGELFF | TGCGCCAGCAGCCAAGACACAGCGAACACCGGGGAGCTGTTTTTT
. | . | TRBJ1-2 | TRBV5-1 | CASSLDLLTRRGGYTF | TGCGCCAGCAGCTTGGATCTACTAACCAGAAGAGGTGGCTACACCTTC
. | . | TRBJ2-1 | TRBV23-1 | CASSHPTGEDEQFF | TGCGCCAGCAGTCATCCAACAGGGGAGGATGAGCAGTTCTTC
. | . | TRBJ2-3 | TRBV4-2 | CASLGGSTDTQYF | TGTGCCAGCCTAGGGGGTTCGACAGATACGCAGTATTTT
once | . | TRBJ1-4 | TRBV27 | CASSSRQGYEKLFF | TGTGCCAGCAGTTCTCGGCAGGGTTATGAAAAACTGTTTTTT
. | . | TRBJ1-2 | TRBV21-1 | CASSKVIGTRQPNCTF | TGTGCCAGCAGCAAAGTAATTGGTACCAGACAGCCGAATTGCACCTTC
few | TRBD1 | TRBJ1-5 | TRBV4-2 | CASSLGQGGQPQHF | TGTGCCAGCAGCCTTGGACAGGGGGGGCAGCCCCAGCATTTT
. | TRBD1 | TRBJ1-2 | TRBV29-1 | CSGGTGGDYGYTF | TGCAGCGGGGGGACAGGGGGGGACTATGGCTACACCTTC
. | . | TRBJ2-2 | TRBV5-4 | CASSLEPGTGELFF | TGTGCCAGCAGCCTGGAGCCCGGCACCGGGGAGCTGTTTTTT
. | . | TRBJ1-4 | TRBV5-1 | CASSLALRVGEKLFF | TGCGCCAGCAGCTTGGCCTTACGGGTCGGTGAAAAACTGTTTTTT
. | . | TRBJ2-2 | TRBV28 | CASSSPPIGVSNTGELFF | TGTGCCAGCAGTTCACCCCCTATCGGCGTCTCGAACACCGGGGAGCTGTTTTTT
. | . | TRBJ2-2 | TRBV27 | CASSLYAVAGELFF | TGTGCCAGCAGTTTATATGCTGTGGCCGGGGAGCTGTTTTTT
few | . | TRBJ2-1 | TRBV29-1 | CSVPWRGEQFF | TGCAGCGTGCCCTGGAGGGGGGAGCAGTTCTTC
few | TRBD2 | TRBJ2-3 | TRBV7-9 | CASSPTVAGGPLDTQYF | TGTGCCAGCAGCCCCACGGTAGCGGGAGGGCCCTTGGATACGCAGTATTTT
once | TRBD1 | TRBJ2-7 | TRBV29-1 | CSVATGTDSYEQYF | TGCAGCGTTGCCACCGGGACAGACTCCTACGAGCAGTACTTC
. | . | TRBJ2-1 | TRBV19 | CASSKTFSYNEQFF | TGTGCCAGTAGTAAGACCTTCTCCTACAATGAGCAGTTCTTC
. | TRBD2 | TRBJ2-3 | TRBV7-6 | CASSLEGLASTDTQYF | TGTGCCAGCAGCTTGGAAGGACTAGCGAGCACAGATACGCAGTATTTT
. | . | TRBJ1-4 | TRBV9 | CASSPHAGEKLFF | TGTGCCAGCAGCCCCCATGCCGGTGAAAAACTGTTTTTT
. | TRBD1 | TRBJ1-2 | TRBV11-2 | CASSLVGTGVNGYTF | TGTGCCAGCAGCTTAGTCGGGACAGGCGTGAATGGCTACACCTTC
few | . | TRBJ2-1 | TRBV28 | CASSLPHGRYEQFF | TGTGCCAGCAGTCTCCCCCACGGGCGGTATGAGCAGTTCTTC
. | . | TRBJ2-7 | TRBV13 | CASGAGHEQYF | TGTGCCAGCGGGGCAGGCCACGAGCAGTACTTC
. | . | TRBJ1-5 | TRBV6-5 | CASSQAQHF | TGTGCCAGCAGTCAAGCCCAGCATTTT
once | TRBD1 | TRBJ1-5 | TRBV15 | CATSRNSQGGGNQPQHF | TGTGCCACCAGCAGGAATTCCCAGGGGGGGGGCAATCAGCCCCAGCATTTT
few | TRBD2 | TRBJ2-3 | TRBV11-3 | CASSFIFGGGSLTDTQYF | TGTGCCAGCAGCTTTATTTTTGGCGGCGGGAGCCTCACAGATACGCAGTATTTT
. | . | TRBJ2-7 | TRBV11-3 | CASSLGRARSYEQYF | TGTGCCAGCAGCTTGGGCAGGGCACGCTCCTACGAGCAGTACTTC
. | . | TRBJ1-1 | TRBV4-1 | CASSQASWLANTEAFF | TGCGCCAGCAGCCAAGCTTCCTGGCTGGCGAACACTGAAGCTTTCTTT
. | . | TRBJ1-2 | TRBV18 | CASSPPPLSRVGVDYGYTF | TGTGCCAGCTCACCACCACCCTTATCTAGGGTCGGGGTTGACTATGGCTACACCTTC
. | TRBD1 | TRBJ1-2 | TRBV29-1 | CSVDRRDRGVGYGYTF | TGCAGCGTTGATCGGCGGGACAGGGGAGTCGGCTATGGCTACACCTTC
. | TRBD2 | TRBJ2-3 | TRBV10-3 | CAVRLAGPTDTQYF | TGTGCCGTCCGACTAGCGGGCCCCACAGATACGCAGTATTTT
. | TRBD2 | TRBJ2-3 | TRBV14 | CASSRSGSRVYTQYF | TGTGCCAGCAGCCGTAGCGGGTCCAGGGTTTATACGCAGTATTTT
. | . | TRBJ2-6 | TRBV6-1 | CASTRTLAGANVLTF | TGTGCCAGCACCAGAACACTGGCCGGGGCCAACGTCCTGACTTTC
. | . | TRBJ2-1 | TRBV5-4 | CASWGGPGQGLHEQFF | TGTGCCAGCTGGGGGGGTCCCGGGCAGGGGCTCCATGAGCAGTTCTTC
. | . | TRBJ2-3 | TRBV7-3 | CASSLRGLAGTDTQYF | TGTGCCAGCAGCTTAAGGGGCCTGGCGGGGACAGATACGCAGTATTTT
. | TRBD2 | TRBJ2-1 | TRBV18 | CASSPPGGLANNEQFF | TGTGCCAGCTCACCACCTGGGGGACTAGCGAACAATGAGCAGTTCTTC
. | . | TRBJ1-1 | TRBV18 | CASSRRHISQNTEAFF | TGTGCCAGCTCACGAAGACACATAAGTCAGAACACTGAAGCTTTCTTT